The 5 T cell receptor beta chains below were found in one sample sequenced in a study of cytomegalovirus exposure and HLA in healthy donors. PCR was performed using 60 Vbeta and 13 Jbeta primers. Sequencing used immunoSEQ multiplex PCR; TCRdb keeps in-frame clones, though not all of them. Of 150,000 to 200,000 clones listed, approximately 80% are singletons. The sequencing sample was made of PBMCs. These receptors originate from a young woman in good health and CMV-seropositive.

In this sample, this clone turned up a few times. The chain links TRBV5-1 to TRBJ2-6; D unclear. This CDR3 has 16 residues. Germline lookup yields CDR1 SGHRS and CDR2 YFSETQ. V gave up 0 bases and J gave up 2 bases, with 9 bases separating them. The CDR3 spells CASSLVWSPGANVLTF. The DNA for the CDR3 is TGCGCCAGCAGCTTGGTTTGGAGCCCTGGGGCCAACGTCCTGACTTTC. The whole variable domain, filled in from reference TRBV5-1 and TRBJ2-6, reads KAGVTQTPRYLIKTRGQQVTLSCSPISGHRSVSWYQQTPGQGLQFLFEYFSETQRNKGNFPGRFSGRQFSNSRSEMNVSTLELGDSALYLCASSLVWSPGANVLTFGAGSRLTVL.

The chain combines TRBV5-4 with TRBJ2-5; TRBD2 matches at 9 bases. TRBJ2-7 matches the DNA end more closely, so the J call is doubtful. The CDR3 length is 14 residues. Germline V CDR1 and CDR2: SGHNT, YYREEE (reference sequence). The CDR3 reads CASSIAGDPYEQYF. The CDR3 bases are TGTGCCAGCAGCATAGCGGGGGATCCTTACGAGCAGTACTTC.

The chain is built from TRBV28 and TRBJ2-1, with 8 bases identical to TRBD2. V shed 2 bases and J 2 bases; nucleotides not matched to a gene: 2. The CDR3 consists of 15 residues. Germline CDR1 reads MDHEN; CDR2 reads SYDVKM. Here the CDR3 reads CASSLGGGPYNEQFF. The DNA of the CDR3 is TGTGCCAGCAGTTTAGGCGGGGGGCCCTACAATGAGCAGTTCTTC.

The chain carries TRBV11-2 and TRBJ1-1, with 9 bases aligning to TRBD1. After removal of 1 base from V and 1 base from J, the junction contained 10 bases not matched to a gene. The CDR3 runs to 18 residues. The germline V gene has CDR1 SGHAT and CDR2 FQNNGV. The CDR3 reads CASSLGGTGTSWNTEAFF. CDR3 coding DNA: TGTGCCAGCAGCTTAGGGGGGACAGGGACCAGCTGGAACACTGAAGCTTTCTTT.

This chain's CDR3 is CASSQDLFEKLFF. CDR3 in DNA: TGTGCCAGCAGCCAAGATTTATTCGAAAAACTGTTTTTT. V and J are TRBV14 and TRBJ1-4; the D is unclear. V was clipped by 0 bases and J by 8 bases, with 7 bases between them. This CDR3 region has 13 residues. Germline CDR1 is SGHDN and CDR2 is FVKESK.